Listed below are T cell receptor beta chains from one sample, sequenced in a study of T cell responses to AZD1222 COVID-19 vaccine. Profiling relied on immunoSEQ multiplex PCR, and the TCRdb table lists in-frame clones only, not all of them. The table has approximately 100,000 clones, approximately 90% seen once. The starting material was peripheral blood, obtained on day 0 of AZD1222 vaccination. Source of these receptors: an adult in good health. Both conserved end residues are part of each CDR3. D genes are given only for firm matches. A row's size may be missing; if present it is once, few, many or a size class.

TRBJ1-1 once NA TRBV28 CASSPRVLSAFF TGTGCCAGCAGCCCCAGGGTTCTTTCAGCTTTCTTT
TRBJ2-7 few NA TRBV28 CASSNTRALLLEQYF TGTGCCAGCAGCAACACCCGGGCCTTGTTACTTGAGCAGTACTTC
TRBJ1-1 NA NA TRBV6-2/TRBV6-3 CASSYAGDGTEAFF TGTGCCAGCAGTTACGCGGGTGATGGTACTGAAGCTTTCTTT
TRBJ2-1 NA NA TRBV5-1 CASSFEGRSNEQFF TGCGCCAGCAGCTTTGAGGGGAGGTCGAATGAGCAGTTCTTC
TRBJ2-7 NA NA TRBV19 CASSTGIPLQYF TGTGCCAGTAGTACCGGAATCCCCCTGCAGTACTTC
TRBJ1-4 NA NA TRBV5-1 CASSNGPGNEKLFF TGCGCCAGCAGCAATGGCCCGGGTAATGAAAAACTGTTTTTT
TRBJ2-3 NA NA TRBV6-5 CASSYRRFTSTDTQYF TGTGCCAGCAGTTATAGGAGATTCACTAGCACAGATACGCAGTATTTT
TRBJ2-1 NA TRBD2 TRBV7-9 CASSRWVAGRSSYNEQFF TGTGCCAGCAGCCGGTGGGTAGCGGGAAGGAGCTCCTACAATGAGCAGTTCTTC
TRBJ1-6 NA NA TRBV28 CASSLSTSPLHF TGTGCCAGCAGCCTATCGACTTCACCCCTCCACTTT
TRBJ2-7 NA NA TRBV6-6 CASSYSGGSYEQYF TGTGCCAGCAGTTACTCTGGGGGTTCGTACGAGCAGTACTTC
TRBJ1-2 NA NA TRBV29-1 CSVGDHYGYTF TGCAGCGTAGGAGACCACTATGGCTACACCTTC
TRBJ1-2 few NA TRBV28 CASSSEDYGYTF TGTGCCAGCAGTTCGGAGGACTATGGCTACACCTTC
TRBJ2-5 NA NA TRBV20-1 CSARGRETQYF TGCAGTGCTAGGGGCAGAGAGACCCAGTACTTC
TRBJ2-5 NA TRBD1 TRBV24-1 CATSDLRDRGPGETQYF TGTGCCACCAGTGACCTCCGGGACAGGGGGCCGGGGGAGACCCAGTACTTC
TRBJ2-7 few NA TRBV10-3 CATQGRLSYEQYF TGTGCCACCCAGGGGCGCCTCTCCTACGAGCAGTACTTC
TRBJ2-7 NA NA TRBV24-1 CPTPPLRGRLGEQYF TGTCCGACTCCACCACTAAGGGGGAGGCTCGGCGAGCAGTACTTC
TRBJ2-5 NA NA TRBV5-6 CASSSGQTFVMPQYF TGTGCCAGCAGCTCCGGACAGACTTTTGTAATGCCCCAGTACTTC
TRBJ2-3 NA TRBD2 TRBV6-6 CASARGLDTDTQYF TGTGCCAGCGCCCGGGGACTAGACACAGATACGCAGTATTTT
TRBJ1-1 NA TRBD1 TRBV19 CASKGDRLKAEAFF TGTGCCAGTAAAGGGGACAGGCTAAAGGCTGAAGCTTTCTTT
TRBJ1-4 NA NA TRBV5-6 CASSLVGREEKLFF TGTGCCAGCAGCTTGGTCGGGCGCGAAGAAAAACTGTTTTTT
TRBJ1-2 NA TRBD1 TRBV6-5 CASSYGGQDYGYTF TGTGCCAGCAGTTACGGGGGACAGGACTATGGCTACACCTTC
TRBJ2-1 once NA TRBV24-1 CATSGKQKNHEQFF TGTGCCACCAGTGGGAAACAGAAAAACCATGAGCAGTTCTTC
TRBJ2-7 NA NA TRBV16 CASSPDGRHEQYF TGTGCCAGCAGCCCAGATGGACGGCACGAGCAGTACTTC